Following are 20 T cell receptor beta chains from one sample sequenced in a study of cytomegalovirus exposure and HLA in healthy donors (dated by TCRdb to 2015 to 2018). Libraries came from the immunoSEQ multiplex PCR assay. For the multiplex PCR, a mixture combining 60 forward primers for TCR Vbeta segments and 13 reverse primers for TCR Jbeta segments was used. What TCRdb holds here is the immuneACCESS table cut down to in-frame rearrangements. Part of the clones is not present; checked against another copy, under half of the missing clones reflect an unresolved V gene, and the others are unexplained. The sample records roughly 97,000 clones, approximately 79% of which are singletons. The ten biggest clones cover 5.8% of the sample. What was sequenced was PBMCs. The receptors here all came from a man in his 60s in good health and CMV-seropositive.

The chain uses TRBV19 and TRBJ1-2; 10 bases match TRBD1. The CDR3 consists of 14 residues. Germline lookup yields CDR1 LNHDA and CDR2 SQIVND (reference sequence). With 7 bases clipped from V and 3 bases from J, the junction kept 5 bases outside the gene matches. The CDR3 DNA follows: TGTGCCAGTAAGACAGGGGGCGAGGACTATGGCTACACCTTC. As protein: CASKTGGEDYGYTF.

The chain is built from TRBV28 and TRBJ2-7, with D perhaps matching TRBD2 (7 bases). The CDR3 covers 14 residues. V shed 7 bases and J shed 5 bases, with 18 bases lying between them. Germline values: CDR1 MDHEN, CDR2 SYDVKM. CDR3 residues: CASTRRGGSHEQYF. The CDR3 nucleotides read TGTGCCAGCACCCGGAGGGGGGGAAGCCACGAGCAGTACTTC.

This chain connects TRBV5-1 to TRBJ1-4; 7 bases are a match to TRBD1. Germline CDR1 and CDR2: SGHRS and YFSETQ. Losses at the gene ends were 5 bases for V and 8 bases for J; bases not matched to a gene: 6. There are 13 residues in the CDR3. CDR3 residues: CASRRTGDEKLFF. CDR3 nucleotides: TGCGCCAGCAGACGTACAGGGGACGAAAAACTGTTTTTT. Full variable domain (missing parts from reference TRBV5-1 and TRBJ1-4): KAGVTQTPRYLIKTRGQQVTLSCSPISGHRSVSWYQQTPGQGLQFLFEYFSETQRNKGNFPGRFSGRQFSNSRSEMNVSTLELGDSALYLCASRRTGDEKLFFGSGTQLSVL.

CDR3 DNA sequence: TGTGCCACTACTAGCGGGGGCTCCTACGAGCAGTACTTC. Translated: CATTSGGSYEQYF. This chain uses TRBV6-5 with TRBJ2-7; 11 bases match TRBD2. Germline V gene sequence: CDR1 MNHEY, CDR2 SVGAGI. V dropped 10 bases and J dropped 0; count of bases not matched to a gene: 2. This CDR3 region has 13 residues.

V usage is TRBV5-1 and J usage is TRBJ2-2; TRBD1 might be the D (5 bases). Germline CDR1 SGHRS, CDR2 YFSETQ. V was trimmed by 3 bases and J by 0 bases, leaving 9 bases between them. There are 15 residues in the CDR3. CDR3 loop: CASSSQQANTGELFF. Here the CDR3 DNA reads TGCGCCAGCAGCTCTCAACAGGCGAACACCGGGGAGCTGTTTTTT.

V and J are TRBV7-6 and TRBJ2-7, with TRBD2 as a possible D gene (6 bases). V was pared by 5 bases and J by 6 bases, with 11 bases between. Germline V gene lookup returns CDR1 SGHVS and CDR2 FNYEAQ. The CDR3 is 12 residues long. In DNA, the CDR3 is TGTGCCAGCAGCCTGACTAGATCCGAGCAGTACTTC. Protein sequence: CASSLTRSEQYF.

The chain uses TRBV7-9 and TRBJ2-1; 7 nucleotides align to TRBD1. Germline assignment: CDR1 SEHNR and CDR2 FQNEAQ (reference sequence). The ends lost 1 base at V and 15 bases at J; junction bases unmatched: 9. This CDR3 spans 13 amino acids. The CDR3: CASSLVPGQSSFF. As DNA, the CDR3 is TGTGCCAGCAGCTTAGTCCCGGGACAGTCGTCGTTCTTC.

The CDR3 nucleotides read TGCGCCAGCAGCTTAGAGTACCAGGGGTACCAAGAGACCCAGTACTTC. Translated: CASSLEYQGYQETQYF. V and J are TRBV5-1 and TRBJ2-5; a weak D match, TRBD1 (6 bases). V lost 2 bases and J 0 bases, leaving 14 bases between the germline ends. The CDR3 is 16 amino acids. Germline lookup yields CDR1 SGHRS and CDR2 YFSETQ.

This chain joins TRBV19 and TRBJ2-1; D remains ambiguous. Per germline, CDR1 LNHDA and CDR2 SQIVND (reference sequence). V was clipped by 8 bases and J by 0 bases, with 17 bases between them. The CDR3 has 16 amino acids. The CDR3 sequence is CASSTPGRSSYNEQFF. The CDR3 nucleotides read TGTGCCAGTTCAACCCCTGGCCGGAGCTCCTACAATGAGCAGTTCTTC.

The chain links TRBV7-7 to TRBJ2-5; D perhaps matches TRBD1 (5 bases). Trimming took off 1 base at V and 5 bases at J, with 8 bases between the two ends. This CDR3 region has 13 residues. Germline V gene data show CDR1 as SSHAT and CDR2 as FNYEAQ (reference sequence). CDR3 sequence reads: CASSLGRVETQYF. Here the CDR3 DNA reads TGTGCCAGCAGCTTAGGCAGGGTGGAGACCCAGTACTTC. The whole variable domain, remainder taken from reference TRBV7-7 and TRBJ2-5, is GAGVSQSPRYKVTKRGQDVTLRCDPISSHATLYWYQQALGQGPEFLTYFNYEAQPDKSGLPSDRFSAERPEGSISTLTIQRTEQRDSAMYRCASSLGRVETQYFGPGTRLLVL.

This chain's CDR3 is CAISDPDGDRGAYEQYF. The CDR3 nucleotides are TGTGCCATCAGTGACCCCGACGGGGACAGGGGAGCCTACGAGCAGTACTTC. The chain employs TRBV10-3 and TRBJ2-7, with 10 positions matching TRBD1. The ends lost 3 bases at V and 2 bases at J; junction bases unmatched: 10. In germline, CDR1 is ENHRY, CDR2 SYGVKD. The CDR3 has 17 amino acids.

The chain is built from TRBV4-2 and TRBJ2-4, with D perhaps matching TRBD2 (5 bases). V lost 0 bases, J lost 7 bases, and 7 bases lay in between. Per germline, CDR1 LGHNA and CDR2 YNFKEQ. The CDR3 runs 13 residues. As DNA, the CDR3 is TGTGCCAGCAGCCAAGAGAGAGGGAACATTCAGTACTTC. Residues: CASSQERGNIQYF.

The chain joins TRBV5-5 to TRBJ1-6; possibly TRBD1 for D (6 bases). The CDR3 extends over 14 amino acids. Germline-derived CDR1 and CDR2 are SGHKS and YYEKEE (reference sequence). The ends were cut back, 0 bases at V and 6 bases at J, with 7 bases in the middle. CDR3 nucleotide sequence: TGTGCCAGCAGCTTGGGACAGGTTAATTCACCCCTCCACTTT. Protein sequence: CASSLGQVNSPLHF.

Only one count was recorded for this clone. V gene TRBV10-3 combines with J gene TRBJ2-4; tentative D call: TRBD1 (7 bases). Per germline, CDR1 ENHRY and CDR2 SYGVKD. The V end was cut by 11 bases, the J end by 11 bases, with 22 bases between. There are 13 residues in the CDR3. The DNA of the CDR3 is TGTGCCGCCGCGGGGACAGACCGTTCAGTTCAGTACTTC. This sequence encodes CAAAGTDRSVQYF.

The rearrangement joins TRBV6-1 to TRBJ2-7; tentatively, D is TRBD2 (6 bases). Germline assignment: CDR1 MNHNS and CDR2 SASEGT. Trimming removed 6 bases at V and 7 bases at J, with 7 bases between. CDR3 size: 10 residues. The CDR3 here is CASSAGEQYF. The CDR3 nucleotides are TGTGCCAGCAGCGCGGGGGAGCAGTACTTC.

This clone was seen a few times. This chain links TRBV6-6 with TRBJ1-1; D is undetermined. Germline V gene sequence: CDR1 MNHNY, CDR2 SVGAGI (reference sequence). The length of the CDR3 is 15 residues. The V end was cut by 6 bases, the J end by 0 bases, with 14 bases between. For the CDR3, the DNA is TGTGCCAGCAGGAGTAGGGAGACTATGAACACTGAAGCTTTCTTT. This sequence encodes CASRSRETMNTEAFF.

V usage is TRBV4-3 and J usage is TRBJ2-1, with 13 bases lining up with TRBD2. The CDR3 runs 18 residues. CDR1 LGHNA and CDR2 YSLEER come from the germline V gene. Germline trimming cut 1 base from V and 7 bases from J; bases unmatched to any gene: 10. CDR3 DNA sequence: TGCGCCAGCAGCCAAGTTCCAACTAGCGGGGGGGCGGGGAATGAGCAGTTCTTC. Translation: CASSQVPTSGGAGNEQFF.

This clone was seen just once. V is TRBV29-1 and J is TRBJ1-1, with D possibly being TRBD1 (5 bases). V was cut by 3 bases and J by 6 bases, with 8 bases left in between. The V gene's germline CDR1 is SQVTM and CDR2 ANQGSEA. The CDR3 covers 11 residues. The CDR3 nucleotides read TGCAGCGTTGAGTGGGGGGCTGAAGCTTTCTTT. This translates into CSVEWGAEAFF.

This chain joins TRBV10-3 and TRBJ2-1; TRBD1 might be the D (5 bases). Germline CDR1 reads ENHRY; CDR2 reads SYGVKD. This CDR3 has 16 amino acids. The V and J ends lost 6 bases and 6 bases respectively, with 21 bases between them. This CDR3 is CAIRDQIGAAANEQFF. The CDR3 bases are TGTGCCATCAGGGACCAGATTGGGGCTGCCGCCAATGAGCAGTTCTTC.

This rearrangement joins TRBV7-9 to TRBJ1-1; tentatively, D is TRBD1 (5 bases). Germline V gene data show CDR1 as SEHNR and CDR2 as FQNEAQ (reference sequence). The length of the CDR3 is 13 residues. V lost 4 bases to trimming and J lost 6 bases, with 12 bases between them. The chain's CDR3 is CASSSESRAEAFF. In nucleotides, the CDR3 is TGTGCCAGCAGCTCAGAGAGCAGGGCTGAAGCTTTCTTT.